This T cell receptor (beta chain) was documented in a study of blood T cell repertoires in COVID-19. Turning to the study itself: From T cells, B-cell-depleted T cells, or PBMCs came the material, which was cDNA or gDNA.

Donors were grouped by their self-reported clinical history. Original processing methods: How many nucleated cells were present was estimated from reference gene primer amplification. The data were produced by immunoSEQ multiplex PCR, yet TCRdb's version contains in-frame clones alone and is incomplete. The V and J calls and clone size come from that table; D and trimming were worked out from the DNA. The sample includes roughly 240,000 clones, 70% to 90% of them seen just once. The CDR3 has 15 amino acids. V was clipped by 8 bases and J by 2 bases; unmatched bases: 5. In germline, CDR1 is KGHSH, CDR2 LQKENI.

Material for sequencing was PBMCs or T cells enriched from blood (not recorded which). This clonotype was sampled from a man between 45 and 60 years old who had been exposed to COVID-19. The chain links TRBV18 to TRBJ2-3; 12 nucleotides match TRBD2. DNA of the CDR3: TGTGCCAGCCCCCGGACTAGCGGGAACACAGATACGCAGTATTTT. Amino acids: CASPRTSGNTDTQYF.